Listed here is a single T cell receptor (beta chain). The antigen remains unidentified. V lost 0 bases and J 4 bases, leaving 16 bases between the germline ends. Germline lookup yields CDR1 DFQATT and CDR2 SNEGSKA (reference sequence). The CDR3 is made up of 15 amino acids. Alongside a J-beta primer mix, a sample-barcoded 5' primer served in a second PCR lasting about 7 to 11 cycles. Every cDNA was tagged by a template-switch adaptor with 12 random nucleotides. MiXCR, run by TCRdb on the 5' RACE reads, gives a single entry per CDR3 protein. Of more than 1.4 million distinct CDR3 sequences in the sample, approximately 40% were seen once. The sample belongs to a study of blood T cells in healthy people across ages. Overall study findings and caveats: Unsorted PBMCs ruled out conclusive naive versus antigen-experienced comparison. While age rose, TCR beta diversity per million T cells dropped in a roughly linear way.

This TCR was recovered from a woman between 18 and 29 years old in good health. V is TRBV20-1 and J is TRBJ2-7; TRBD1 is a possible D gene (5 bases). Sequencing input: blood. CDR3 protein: CSAREGYPGLYEQYF. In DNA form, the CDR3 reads TGCAGTGCTAGAGAGGGCTACCCAGGGTTATACGAGCAGTACTTC.